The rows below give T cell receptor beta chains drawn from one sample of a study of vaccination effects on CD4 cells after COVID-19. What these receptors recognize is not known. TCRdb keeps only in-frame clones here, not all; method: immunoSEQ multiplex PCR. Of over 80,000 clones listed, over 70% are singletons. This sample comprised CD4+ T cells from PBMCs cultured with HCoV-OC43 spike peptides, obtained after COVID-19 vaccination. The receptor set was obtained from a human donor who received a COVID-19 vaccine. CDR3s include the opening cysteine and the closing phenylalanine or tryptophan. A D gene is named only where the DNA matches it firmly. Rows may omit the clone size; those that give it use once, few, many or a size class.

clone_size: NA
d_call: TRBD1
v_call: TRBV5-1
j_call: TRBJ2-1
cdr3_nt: TGCGCCAGCAGCTTGGTGGCAGGGGGCAGCAACAATGAGCAGTTCTTC
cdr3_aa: CASSLVAGGSNNEQFF

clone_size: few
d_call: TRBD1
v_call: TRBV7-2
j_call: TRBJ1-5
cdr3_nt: TGTGCCAGCAGCCCGGGACAGGGAACCCAGCCCCAGCATTTT
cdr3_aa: CASSPGQGTQPQHF

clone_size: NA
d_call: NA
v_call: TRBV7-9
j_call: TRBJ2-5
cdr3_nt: TGTGCCAGCAGCTTAACGGGGCTGGAGACCCAGTACTTC
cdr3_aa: CASSLTGLETQYF

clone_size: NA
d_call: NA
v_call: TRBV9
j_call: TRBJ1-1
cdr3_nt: TGTGCCAGCAGTGCAGTGGACACTGAAGCTTTCTTT
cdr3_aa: CASSAVDTEAFF

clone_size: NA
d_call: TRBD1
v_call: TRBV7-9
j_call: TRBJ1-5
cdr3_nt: TGTGCCAGCAGCAAACAGGGGGTAGGTCAGCCCCAGCATTTT
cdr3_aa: CASSKQGVGQPQHF

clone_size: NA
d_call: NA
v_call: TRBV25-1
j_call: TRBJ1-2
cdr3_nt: TGTGCCAGCAGTGAATCGGGCCTTTACACCTTC
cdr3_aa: CASSESGLYTF

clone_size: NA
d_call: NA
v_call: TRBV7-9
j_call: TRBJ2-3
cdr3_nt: TGTGCCAGCAGCCGTAACGGACCAGGGACAGATACGCAGTATTTT
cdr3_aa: CASSRNGPGTDTQYF

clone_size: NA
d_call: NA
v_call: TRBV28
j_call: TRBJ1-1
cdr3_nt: TGTGCCAGCAGTCGCGACCCTCAAATGAACACTGAAGCTTTCTTT
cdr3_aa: CASSRDPQMNTEAFF

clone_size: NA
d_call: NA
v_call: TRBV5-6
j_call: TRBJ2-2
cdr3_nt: TGTGCCAGCAGCTTAGGTTGGCCTAGGAGGCAGGACGGGGAGCTGTTTTTT
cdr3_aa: CASSLGWPRRQDGELFF

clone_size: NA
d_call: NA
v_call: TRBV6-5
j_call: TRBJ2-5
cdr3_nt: TGTGCCAGCAGTTACCCAGGGGTAGAGACCCAGTACTTC
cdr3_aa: CASSYPGVETQYF

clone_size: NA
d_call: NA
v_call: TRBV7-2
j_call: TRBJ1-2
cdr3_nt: TGTGCCAGCAGCCTTAGCTTCGAGGGCTACACCTTC
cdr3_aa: CASSLSFEGYTF

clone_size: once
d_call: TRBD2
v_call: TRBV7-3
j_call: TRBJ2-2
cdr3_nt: TGTGCCAGCAGCCCCCAAAGCGGGGGGGCCCGGGAGCTGTTTTTT
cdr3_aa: CASSPQSGGARELFF

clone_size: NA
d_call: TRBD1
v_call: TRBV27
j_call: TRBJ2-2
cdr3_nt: TGTGCCAGCAGTCCCCCAGGGGGCCCCGGGGAGCTGTTTTTT
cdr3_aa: CASSPPGGPGELFF

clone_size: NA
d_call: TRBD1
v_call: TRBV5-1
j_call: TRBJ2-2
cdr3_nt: TGCGCCAGCAGAATGAAACAGGGGCCCTTTACACCCAACACCGGGGAGCTGTTTTTT
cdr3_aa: CASRMKQGPFTPNTGELFF

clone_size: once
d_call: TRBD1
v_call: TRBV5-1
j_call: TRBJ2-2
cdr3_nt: TGCGCCAGCAGCTTGGCGGGACAGACCGGGGAGCTGTTTTTT
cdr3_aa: CASSLAGQTGELFF

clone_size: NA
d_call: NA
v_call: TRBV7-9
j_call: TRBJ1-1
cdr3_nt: TGTGCCAGCAGCGTAGGGGGCACTGAAGCTTTCTTT
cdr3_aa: CASSVGGTEAFF

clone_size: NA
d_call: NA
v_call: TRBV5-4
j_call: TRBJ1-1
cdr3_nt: TGTGCCAGCAGCGTTTCAGGAGCTTCCTACCGGGCTTTCTTT
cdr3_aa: CASSVSGASYRAFF

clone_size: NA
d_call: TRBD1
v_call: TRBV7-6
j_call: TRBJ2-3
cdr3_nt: TGTGCCAGCAGCCCGAAGGGGGCTGTAGATACGCAGTATTTT
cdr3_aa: CASSPKGAVDTQYF

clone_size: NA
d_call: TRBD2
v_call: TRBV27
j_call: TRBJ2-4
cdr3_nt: TGTGCCAGCAGTTCACCTAGCGGGGTGGGCAAAAACATTCAGTACTTC
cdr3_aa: CASSSPSGVGKNIQYF

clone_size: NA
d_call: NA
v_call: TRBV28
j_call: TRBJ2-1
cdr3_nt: TGTGCCAGCAGTTTTGGACGGCCAGGCGTTGAGCAGTTCTTC
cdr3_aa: CASSFGRPGVEQFF

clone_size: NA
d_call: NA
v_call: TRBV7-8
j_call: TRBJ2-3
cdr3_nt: TGTGCCAGCAGCCCCCCGACGGGAGTGCCGACAGATACGCAGTATTTT
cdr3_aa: CASSPPTGVPTDTQYF

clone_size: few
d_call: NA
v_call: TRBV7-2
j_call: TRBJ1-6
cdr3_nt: TGTGCCAGCGGTGTTTTTTGGGGTAATTCACCCCTCCACTTT
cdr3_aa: CASGVFWGNSPLHF

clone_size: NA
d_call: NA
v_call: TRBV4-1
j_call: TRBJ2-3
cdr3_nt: TGCGCCAGCAGCCAAGCAGGGCCAGGCGCAGATACGCAGTATTTT
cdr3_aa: CASSQAGPGADTQYF

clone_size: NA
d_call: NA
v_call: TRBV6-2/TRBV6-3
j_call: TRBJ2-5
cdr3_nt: TGTGCCAGCAGTCCCCTTGGGGGGAGCGGGACCCAGTACTTC
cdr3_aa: CASSPLGGSGTQYF

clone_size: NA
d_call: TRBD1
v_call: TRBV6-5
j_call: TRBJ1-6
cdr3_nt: TGTGCCAGCAGATCGACAGGGTCTGGTAATTCACCCCTCCACTTT
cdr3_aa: CASRSTGSGNSPLHF

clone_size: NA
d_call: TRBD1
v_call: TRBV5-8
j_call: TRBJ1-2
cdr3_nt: TGTGCCAGCAGCTTGAGTCGGACAGGGGTTAAATCTAACTATGGCTACACCTTC
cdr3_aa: CASSLSRTGVKSNYGYTF

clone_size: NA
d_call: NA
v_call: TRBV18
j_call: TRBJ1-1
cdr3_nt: TGTGCCAGCTCCCCGGGACAGAACACTGAAGCTTTCTTT
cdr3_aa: CASSPGQNTEAFF

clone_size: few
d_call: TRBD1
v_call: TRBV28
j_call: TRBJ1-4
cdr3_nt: TGTGCCAGCAGTTCCCGGGACAGGGGGAGGACTAATGAAAAACTGTTTTTT
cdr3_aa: CASSSRDRGRTNEKLFF

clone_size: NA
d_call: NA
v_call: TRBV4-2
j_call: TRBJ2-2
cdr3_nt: TGTGCCAGCAGCCAAGCTTACCCTCTCCAGGGAGCGAACACCGGGGAGCTGTTTTTT
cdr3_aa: CASSQAYPLQGANTGELFF

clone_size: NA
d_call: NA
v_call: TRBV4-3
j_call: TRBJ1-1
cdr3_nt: TGCGCCAGCAGCCAGGGGGGGCAGGGCAGGGGCTACACTGAAGCTTTCTTT
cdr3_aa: CASSQGGQGRGYTEAFF

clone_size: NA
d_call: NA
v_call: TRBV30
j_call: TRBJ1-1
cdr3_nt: TGTGCCTGGAGTGTACGGGCAGCAGCTTTCTTT
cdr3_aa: CAWSVRAAAFF

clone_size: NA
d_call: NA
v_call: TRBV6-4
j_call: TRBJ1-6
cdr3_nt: TGTGCCAGCAGTCCTCAGGGGCTCGGGACACCCCTCCACTTT
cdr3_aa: CASSPQGLGTPLHF

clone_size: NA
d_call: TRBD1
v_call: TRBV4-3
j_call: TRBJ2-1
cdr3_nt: TGCGCCAGCAGCCAACAAAGGACAGGGAAGGCGAATGAGCAGTTCTTC
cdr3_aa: CASSQQRTGKANEQFF

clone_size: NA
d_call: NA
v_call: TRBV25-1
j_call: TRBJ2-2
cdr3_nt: TGTGCCAGCAGTGACTCCGGGGAGCTGTTTTTT
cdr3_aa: CASSDSGELFF

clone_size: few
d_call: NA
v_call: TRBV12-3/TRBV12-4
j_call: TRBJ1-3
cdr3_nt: TGTGCCAGCAGCCCGAACCCCGTAAACACCATATATTTT
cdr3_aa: CASSPNPVNTIYF

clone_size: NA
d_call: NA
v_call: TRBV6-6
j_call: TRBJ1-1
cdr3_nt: TGTGCCAGCAGTCCTGGACGCTCTCGGGCGGCGAACACTGAAGCTTTCTTT
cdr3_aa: CASSPGRSRAANTEAFF

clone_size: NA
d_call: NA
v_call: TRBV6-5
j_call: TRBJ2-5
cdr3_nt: TGTGCCAGCACCTCCCGGCCCCCCTCAGGGTTGGCCCAGTACTTC
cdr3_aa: CASTSRPPSGLAQYF

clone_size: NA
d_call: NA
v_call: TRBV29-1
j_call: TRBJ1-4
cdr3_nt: TGCAGCGTTGAGTTTCGGGACTGGCGTGAAAAACTGTTTTTT
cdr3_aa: CSVEFRDWREKLFF

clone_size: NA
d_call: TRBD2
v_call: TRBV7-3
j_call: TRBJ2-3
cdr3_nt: TGTGCCAGCAACCAACGGGGGGGCACAGATACGCAGTATTTT
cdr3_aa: CASNQRGGTDTQYF

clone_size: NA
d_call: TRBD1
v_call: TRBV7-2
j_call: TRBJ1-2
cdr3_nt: TGTGCCAGCAGCCAGGGGGTCGGGGGGCTCAGCTATGGCTACACCTTC
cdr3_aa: CASSQGVGGLSYGYTF

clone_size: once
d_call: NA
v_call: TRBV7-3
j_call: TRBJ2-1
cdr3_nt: TGTGCCAGCACCTACCAGGGGGGGGCTTACAATGAGCAGTTCTTC
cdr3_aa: CASTYQGGAYNEQFF

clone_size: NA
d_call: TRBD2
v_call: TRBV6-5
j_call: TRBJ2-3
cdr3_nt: TGTGCCAGCAAAGTTACCGGGGGGGCTGATACGCAGTATTTT
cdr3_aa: CASKVTGGADTQYF

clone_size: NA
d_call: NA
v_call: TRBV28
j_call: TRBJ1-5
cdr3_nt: TGTGCCAGCAGTAAGCGAACTCACGGCAATCAGCCCCAGCATTTT
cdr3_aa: CASSKRTHGNQPQHF

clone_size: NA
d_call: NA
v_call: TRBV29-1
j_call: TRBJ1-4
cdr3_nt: TGCAGCGTTGAGGTTAAAGAAAAACTGTTTTTT
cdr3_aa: CSVEVKEKLFF

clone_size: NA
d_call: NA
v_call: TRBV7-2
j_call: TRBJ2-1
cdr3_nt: TGTGCCAGCAGCTCTCGGGCCCGGTGGGATGAGCAGTTCTTC
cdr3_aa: CASSSRARWDEQFF

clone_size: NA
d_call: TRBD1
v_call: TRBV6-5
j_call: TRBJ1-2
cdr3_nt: TGTGCCAGCAGTCGGACAGGGTGGGGCTACACCTTC
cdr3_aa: CASSRTGWGYTF

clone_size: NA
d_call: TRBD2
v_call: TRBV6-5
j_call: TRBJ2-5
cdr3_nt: TGTGCCAGCAGTACTAGCGGGGCGGGAGAGACCCAGTACTTC
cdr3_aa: CASSTSGAGETQYF

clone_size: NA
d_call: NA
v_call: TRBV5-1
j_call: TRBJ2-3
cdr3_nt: TGCGCCAGCAGCTTGGGTTACTTGGGGTTAGCAGATACGCAGTATTTT
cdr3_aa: CASSLGYLGLADTQYF

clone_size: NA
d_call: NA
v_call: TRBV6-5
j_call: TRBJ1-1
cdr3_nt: TGTGCCAGCAGATTACAGGGGAACACTGAAGCTTTCTTT
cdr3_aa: CASRLQGNTEAFF

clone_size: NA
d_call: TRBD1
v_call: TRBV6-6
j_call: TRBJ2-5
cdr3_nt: TGTGCCAGCAGTTCCACAGGGGGCTATCAAGAGACCCAGTACTTC
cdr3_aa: CASSSTGGYQETQYF